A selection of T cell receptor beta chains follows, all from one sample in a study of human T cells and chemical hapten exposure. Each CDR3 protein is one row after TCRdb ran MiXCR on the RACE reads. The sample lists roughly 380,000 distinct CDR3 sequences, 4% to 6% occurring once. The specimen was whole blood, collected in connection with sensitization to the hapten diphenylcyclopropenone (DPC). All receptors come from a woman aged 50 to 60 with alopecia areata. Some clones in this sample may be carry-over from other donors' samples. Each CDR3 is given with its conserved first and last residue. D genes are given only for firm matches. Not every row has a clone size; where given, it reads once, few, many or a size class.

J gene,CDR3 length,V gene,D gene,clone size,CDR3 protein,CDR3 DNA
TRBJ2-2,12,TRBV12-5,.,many,CASGLSTGELFF,TGTGCTAGTGGTTTAAGCACCGGGGAGCTGTTTTTT
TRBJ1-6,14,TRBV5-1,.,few,CASSLVSDNSPLHF,TGCGCCAGCAGCTTGGTATCAGATAATTCACCCCTCCACTTT
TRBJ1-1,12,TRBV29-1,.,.,CSVVPGAAEAFF,TGCAGCGTCGTCCCGGGGGCGGCTGAAGCTTTCTTT
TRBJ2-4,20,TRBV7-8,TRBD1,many,CASSWDRQGPSFSTKNIQYF,TGTGCCAGCAGCTGGGATAGACAGGGGCCGTCTTTCAGTACCAAAAACATTCAGTACTTC
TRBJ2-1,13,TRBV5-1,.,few,CASSRTDINEQFF,TGCGCCAGCAGCCGGACAGATATTAATGAGCAGTTCTTC
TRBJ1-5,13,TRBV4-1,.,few,CASSLRRYQPQHF,TGCGCCAGCAGCCTCCGGAGGTATCAGCCCCAGCATTTT
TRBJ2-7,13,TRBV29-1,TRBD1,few,CSVPGQGAYEQYF,TGCAGCGTTCCGGGACAGGGCGCCTACGAGCAGTACTTC
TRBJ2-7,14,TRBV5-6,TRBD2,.,CASSSLAGAGEQYF,TGTGCCAGCAGCTCACTAGCGGGGGCGGGCGAGCAGTACTTC
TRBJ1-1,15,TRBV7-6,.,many,CASSLAGDGGTEAFF,TGTGCCAGCAGCTTAGCGGGGGATGGGGGCACTGAAGCTTTCTTT
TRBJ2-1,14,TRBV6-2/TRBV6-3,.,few,CASSYNGFYNEQFF,TGTGCCAGCAGTTATAACGGATTCTACAATGAGCAGTTCTTC
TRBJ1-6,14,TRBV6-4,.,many,CASSDRSYNSPLHF,TGTGCCAGCAGTGACAGGAGCTATAATTCACCCCTCCACTTT
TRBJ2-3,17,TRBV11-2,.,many,CASSPKGGGGNTDTQYF,TGTGCCAGCAGCCCAAAGGGTGGCGGGGGCAACACAGATACGCAGTATTTT
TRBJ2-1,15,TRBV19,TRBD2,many,CASSGFPSGHNEQFF,TGTGCCAGTTCCGGGTTTCCTAGCGGACACAATGAGCAGTTCTTC
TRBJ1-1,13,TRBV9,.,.,CASSVDSWTEAFF,TGTGCCAGCAGCGTTGATTCTTGGACTGAAGCTTTCTTT
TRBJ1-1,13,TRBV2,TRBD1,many,CASMETGVTEAFF,TGTGCCAGCATGGAGACAGGGGTCACTGAAGCTTTCTTT
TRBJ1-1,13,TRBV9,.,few,CASGFLVNTEAFF,TGTGCCAGCGGATTCCTTGTGAACACTGAAGCTTTCTTT
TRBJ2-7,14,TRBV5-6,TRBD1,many,CASSSGQGRQEQYF,TGTGCCAGCAGCTCAGGACAGGGGCGCCAGGAGCAGTACTTC